A single sample is the source of the 16 T cell receptor beta chains below, sequenced in a study of T cells in Graves' hyperthyroidism and ophthalmopathy. The source material, RNA transcripts, was used to amplify TCR beta CDR3 regions. The HTBI primer set served for first-round RT-PCR of the TCR CDR3. TCRdb redid the calling of the multiplex PCR reads with MiXCR, one entry per CDR3 protein. The table records 700,000 to 850,000 distinct CDR3 sequences, about a third of them present only once. Material for sequencing was blood. All receptors come from a woman aged 40 to 49 with Graves' hyperthyroidism.

The CDR3 here is CASSYNREGYGYTF. DNA for the CDR3: TGTGCCAGCAGCTACAACAGGGAAGGCTATGGCTACACCTTC. This chain links TRBV7-8 with TRBJ1-2; D is possibly TRBD1 (6 bases). This CDR3 spans 14 amino acids. Germline lookup yields CDR1 SGHVS and CDR2 FQNEAQ. The ends were cut back, 4 bases at V and 4 bases at J, with 13 bases in the middle. Full variable domain (missing parts from reference TRBV7-8 and TRBJ1-2): GAGVSQSPRYKVAKRGQDVALRCDPISGHVSLFWYQQALGQGPEFLTYFQNEAQLDKSGLPSDRFFAERPEGSVSTLKIQRTQQEDSAVYLCASSYNREGYGYTFGSGTRLTVV.

Many counts were recorded for this clonotype. The V call is TRBV10-3, the J call TRBJ1-1; no clear D. CDR1 and CDR2 from the germline V gene are ENHRY and SYGVKD. The CDR3 contains 15 residues. Trimming took 5 bases from V and 6 from J, leaving 19 bases between them. The CDR3 reads CAISPVAGVVPEAFF. CDR3 coding DNA: TGTGCCATCAGTCCTGTGGCGGGAGTGGTCCCTGAAGCTTTCTTT.

This clonotype was counted ten times or more. V usage is TRBV7-6 and J usage is TRBJ1-4, with no clear D. The CDR3 loop spans 16 amino acids. V dropped 5 bases and J dropped 7 bases, with 20 bases sitting between them. Germline lookup yields CDR1 SGHVS and CDR2 FNYEAQ. The CDR3 region has the DNA TGTGCCAGCAGCAACCCGCGGGAGACTTTGGGTGAAAAACTGTTTTTT. Protein product: CASSNPRETLGEKLFF.

The chain carries TRBV5-1 and TRBJ1-4, with D perhaps TRBD1 (5 bases). V dropped 4 bases and J dropped 6 bases, with 7 bases sitting between them. The CDR3 runs to 12 residues. The germline gives CDR1 SGHRS, CDR2 YFSETQ. CDR3 bases: TGCGCCAGCAGCGAACAGGATGAAAAACTGTTTTTT. It translates to CASSEQDEKLFF.

This chain uses TRBV6-5 with TRBJ1-5, with D possibly TRBD1 on 6 matching bases. The CDR3 loop spans 15 amino acids. Trimming took 2 bases from V and 5 from J, leaving 13 bases between them. CDR1 is MNHEY, CDR2 SVGAGI, per germline. CDR3 DNA sequence: TGTGCCAGCAGTTACCCCACAGGGTATGATCAGCCCCAGCATTTT. Its protein is CASSYPTGYDQPQHF.

This clonotype was seen at least ten times. The rearrangement uses TRBV7-9 and TRBJ2-7; no clear D. The V and J ends lost 0 bases and 4 bases respectively, with 19 bases between them. There are 17 residues in the CDR3. The germline gives CDR1 SEHNR, CDR2 FQNEAQ (reference sequence). The CDR3 region is CASSLAVGTLAGYEQYF. CDR3 coding DNA: TGTGCCAGCAGCTTAGCAGTTGGAACACTGGCAGGATACGAGCAGTACTTC.

The chain employs TRBV19 and TRBJ1-5, with D possibly matching TRBD1 (6 bases). The V gene lost 7 bases and the J gene lost 5 bases, with 12 bases spanning the gap. The CDR3 extends over 13 amino acids. Germline CDR1 reads LNHDA; CDR2 reads SQIVND (reference sequence). This CDR3 reads CASKNRTDQPQHF. Written as DNA, the CDR3 is TGTGCCAGTAAGAACAGGACAGATCAGCCCCAGCATTTT.

With respect to this clonotype: The junction departs from germline at one end; a sequencing error may be responsible. The chain combines TRBV20-1 with TRBJ2-5, with 7 bases that match TRBD1. The germline gives CDR1 DFQATT, CDR2 SNEGSKA (reference sequence). The CDR3 contains 15 residues. The CDR3: CSARDGTQGKEAQYF. In DNA, the CDR3 is TGCAGTGCTAGAGATGGGACACAGGGGAAAGAGGCCCAGTACTTC.

The chain has TRBV11-3 and TRBJ1-2, with D tentatively TRBD1 (6 bases). Looked up from germline, CDR1 is SGHNT and CDR2 is YENEEA. The V and J ends lost 6 bases and 3 bases respectively, with 11 bases between them. This CDR3 region has 13 residues. The CDR3 here is CASSSGVDYGYTF. DNA for the CDR3: TGTGCCAGCAGTTCAGGGGTTGACTATGGCTACACCTTC.

The J gene is TRBJ2-5, the V gene TRBV20-1; maybe TRBD1 (6 bases). This CDR3 is 13 amino acids long. Trimming removed 6 bases at V and 2 bases at J, with 13 bases between. CDR1 is DFQATT, CDR2 SNEGSKA, per germline (reference sequence). CDR3 bases: TGCAGTGCCAAAGGACAGATACAAGAGACCCAGTACTTC. Amino acid sequence: CSAKGQIQETQYF.

Comments on this clonotype: One base away lies a much larger clone, so this may be a sequencing read error. The conserved closing phenylalanine or tryptophan is absent in this CDR3, likely reflecting a read error. The rearrangement links TRBV7-9 to TRBJ2-5, with 7 bases that match TRBD1. After removal of 2 bases from V and 2 bases from J, the junction contained 5 bases not matched to a gene. CDR3 length: 15 amino acids. CDR1 is SEHNR and CDR2 is FQNEAQ in the germline V gene (reference sequence). The CDR3 loop reads CASSLIRDSQETQYL. The CDR3 DNA sequence: TGTGCCAGCAGCTTAATCCGGGACAGTCAAGAGACCCAGTACCTC.

The table lists this clonotype with many counts. The rearrangement links TRBV6-5 to TRBJ1-5; D call uncertain. Germline CDR1 is MNHEY and CDR2 is SVGAGI. The CDR3 runs to 14 residues. Between the trimmed V and J ends, which lost 2 bases and 1 base, there was a span of 6 bases. This CDR3 reads CASSYVGSNQPQHF. The CDR3 region has the DNA TGTGCCAGCAGTTACGTGGGAAGCAATCAGCCCCAGCATTTT.

This clonotype showed up just a few times. This chain uses TRBV12-3 or TRBV12-4 with TRBJ1-1; 7 nucleotides agree with TRBD1. V lost 3 bases to trimming and J lost 5 bases; unmatched junction nucleotides: 15. The CDR3 consists of 17 residues. DNA of the CDR3: TGTGCCAGCAGTTTTATGATGGGACAGAGCCTGAGGACTGAAGCTTTCTTT. This sequence encodes CASSFMMGQSLRTEAFF.

V gene TRBV2 combines with J gene TRBJ1-5; D is ambiguous. Trimming stripped 5 bases from V and 2 bases from J, with 13 bases between. Germline CDR1 SNHLY, CDR2 FYNNEI. This CDR3 is built from 15 residues. The DNA for the CDR3 is TGTGCCAGCAGTTGGAGAGTGTTGGGCAATCAGCCCCAGCATTTT. Translation: CASSWRVLGNQPQHF.

This clonotype was seen many times. The chain uses TRBV9 and TRBJ1-5; D possibly corresponds to TRBD1 (5 bases). CDR1 is SGDLS and CDR2 is YYNGEE in the germline V gene. The CDR3 sequence is 16 residues long. V was clipped by 5 bases and J by 5 bases, with 20 bases between them. The CDR3 DNA reads as TGTGCCAGCAGGGCCCCCGGGACCGGAGGAGATCAGCCCCAGCATTTT. This translates into CASRAPGTGGDQPQHF.

This clonotype turned up a few times. The chain links TRBV27 to TRBJ1-5; no clear D gene. The CDR3 consists of 14 residues. CDR1 MNHEY and CDR2 SMNVEV come from the germline V gene (reference sequence). V was shortened by 3 bases and J by 2 bases, with 8 bases between the two germline ends. In DNA form, the CDR3 reads TGTGCCAGCAGTTTCGTGAATGGCAATCAGCCCCAGCATTTT. Translated, it gives CASSFVNGNQPQHF.